This TCR beta chain was retrieved from a study of blood T cell repertoires in COVID-19. Generated by immunoSEQ multiplex PCR, the TCRdb table keeps only in-frame clones and is missing some. The repertoire has 200,000 or so clones, about 90% of them found once; the top ten carry about 3.5%. This CDR3 has 15 residues. J gave up 4 bases and V 1 base, and 4 bases lay outside the gene matches. Germline V gene lookup returns CDR1 LGHNA and CDR2 YNFKEQ. The clonotype comes from a woman younger than 45 who had been exposed to COVID-19. The sample comprised PBMCs or T cells enriched from blood (not recorded which). This sequence joins TRBV4-2 and TRBJ1-2; 9 bases fit TRBD1. Written as DNA, the CDR3 is TGTGCCAGCAGCCAAGGACAGGGGGGCCTCTATGGCTACACCTTC. It specifies CASSQGQGGLYGYTF.